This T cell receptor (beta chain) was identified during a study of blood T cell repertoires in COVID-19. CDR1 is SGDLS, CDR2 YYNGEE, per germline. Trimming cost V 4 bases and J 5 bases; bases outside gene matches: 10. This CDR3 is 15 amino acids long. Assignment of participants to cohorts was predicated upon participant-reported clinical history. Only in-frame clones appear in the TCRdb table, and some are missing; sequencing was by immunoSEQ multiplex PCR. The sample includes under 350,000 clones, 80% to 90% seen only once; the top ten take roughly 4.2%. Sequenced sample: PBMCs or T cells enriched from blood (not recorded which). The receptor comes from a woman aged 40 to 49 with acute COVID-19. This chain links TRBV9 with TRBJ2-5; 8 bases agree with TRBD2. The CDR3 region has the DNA TGTGCCAGCAGCCCTCGGGGACGCGGGGGGGAGACCCAGTACTTC. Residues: CASSPRGRGGETQYF.